What follows is one TCR beta chain and its context. The target antigen is unknown. The ends lost 4 bases at V and 0 bases at J; junction bases unmatched: 2. Germline V gives CDR1 MNHEY, CDR2 SMNVEV (reference sequence). The CDR3 has 14 residues. Here immunoSEQ multiplex PCR was the method, and the copy in TCRdb shows in-frame clones only, minus some. The sample holds about 69,000 clones; about 80% are singletons and the top ten take 2% to 2.5%. The record originates from a study of OX40 agonist ivuxolimab in advanced cancers. General study results and limits: Expanded clones were, on average, more numerous in CD8+ T cells than in CD4+.

This sequence joins TRBV27 and TRBJ2-5; 7 nucleotides agree with TRBD1. This specimen was CD4+ or CD8+ T cells sorted from blood, taken in a trial of the OX40 agonist ivuxolimab. This receptor was identified in an adult with an advanced solid tumor such as melanoma, head and neck, liver or kidney cancer. The CDR3 protein is CASSSRGYQETQYF. The DNA of the CDR3 is TGTGCCAGCAGTTCCAGGGGGTACCAAGAGACCCAGTACTTC.